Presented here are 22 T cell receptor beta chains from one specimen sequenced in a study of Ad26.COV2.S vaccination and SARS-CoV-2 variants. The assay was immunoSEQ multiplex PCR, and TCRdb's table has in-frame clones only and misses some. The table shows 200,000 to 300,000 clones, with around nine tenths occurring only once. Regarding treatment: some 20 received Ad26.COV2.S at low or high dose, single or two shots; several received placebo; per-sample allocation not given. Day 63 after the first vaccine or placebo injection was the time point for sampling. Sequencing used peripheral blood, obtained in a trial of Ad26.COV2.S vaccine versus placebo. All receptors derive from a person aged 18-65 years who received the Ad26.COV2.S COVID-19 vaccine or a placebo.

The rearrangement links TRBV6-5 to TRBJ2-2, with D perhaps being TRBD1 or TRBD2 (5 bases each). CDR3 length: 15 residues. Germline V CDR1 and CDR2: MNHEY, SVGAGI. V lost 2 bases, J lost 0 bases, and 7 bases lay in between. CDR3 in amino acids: CASSYGGSNTGELFF. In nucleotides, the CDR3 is TGTGCCAGCAGTTACGGGGGTTCGAACACCGGGGAGCTGTTTTTT.

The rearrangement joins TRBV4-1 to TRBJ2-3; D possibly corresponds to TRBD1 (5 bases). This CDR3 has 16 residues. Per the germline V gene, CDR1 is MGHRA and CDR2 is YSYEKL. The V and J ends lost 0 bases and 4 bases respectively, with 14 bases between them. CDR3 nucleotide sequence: TGCGCCAGCAGCCAAGAGCCAGGGAATTTCGCAGATACGCAGTATTTT. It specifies CASSQEPGNFADTQYF.

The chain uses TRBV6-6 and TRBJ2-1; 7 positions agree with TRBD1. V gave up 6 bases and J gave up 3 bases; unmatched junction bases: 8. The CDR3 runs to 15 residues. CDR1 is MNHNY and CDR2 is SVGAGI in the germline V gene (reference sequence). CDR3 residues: CASSLGQVLYNEQFF. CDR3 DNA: TGTGCCAGCAGCCTCGGACAGGTCCTCTACAATGAGCAGTTCTTC.

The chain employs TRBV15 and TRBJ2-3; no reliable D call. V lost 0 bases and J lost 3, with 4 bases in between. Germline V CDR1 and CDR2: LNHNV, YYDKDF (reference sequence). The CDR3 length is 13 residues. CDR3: CATSRDLTDTQYF. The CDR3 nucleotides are TGTGCCACCAGCAGAGATTTGACAGATACGCAGTATTTT.

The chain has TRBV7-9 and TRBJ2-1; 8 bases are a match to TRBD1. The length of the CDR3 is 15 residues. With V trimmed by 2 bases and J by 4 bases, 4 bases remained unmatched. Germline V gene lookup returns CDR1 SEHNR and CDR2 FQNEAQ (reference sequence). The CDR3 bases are TGTGCCAGCAGCTTATTAAGGACAGGGTACAATGAGCAGTTCTTC. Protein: CASSLLRTGYNEQFF.

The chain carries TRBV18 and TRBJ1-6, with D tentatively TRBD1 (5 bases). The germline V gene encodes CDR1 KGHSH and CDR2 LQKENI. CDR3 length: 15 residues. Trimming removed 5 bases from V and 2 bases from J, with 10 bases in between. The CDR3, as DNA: TGTGCCAGCTCAGCCCGGGACGCCTATAATTCACCCCTCCACTTT. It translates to CASSARDAYNSPLHF.

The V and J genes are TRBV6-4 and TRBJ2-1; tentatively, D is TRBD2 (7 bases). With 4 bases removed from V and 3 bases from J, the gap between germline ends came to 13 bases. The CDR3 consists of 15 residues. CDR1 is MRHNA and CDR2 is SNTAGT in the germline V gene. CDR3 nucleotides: TGTGCCAGCAGTGTGGAGGGAGGGGGCTACAATGAGCAGTTCTTC. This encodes CASSVEGGGYNEQFF.

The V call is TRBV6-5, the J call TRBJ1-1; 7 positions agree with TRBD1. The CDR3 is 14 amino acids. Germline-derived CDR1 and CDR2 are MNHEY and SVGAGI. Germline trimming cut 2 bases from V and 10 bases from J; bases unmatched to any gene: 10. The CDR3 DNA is TGTGCCAGCAGTTACGGTTGGGCGGAGGGGGCAGCTTTCTTT. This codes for CASSYGWAEGAAFF.

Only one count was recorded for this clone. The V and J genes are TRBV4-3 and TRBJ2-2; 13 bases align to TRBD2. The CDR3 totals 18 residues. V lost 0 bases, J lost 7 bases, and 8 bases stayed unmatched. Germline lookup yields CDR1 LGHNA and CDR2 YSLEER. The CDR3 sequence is CASSQERTSGSFIGELFF. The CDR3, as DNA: TGCGCCAGCAGCCAAGAAAGGACTAGCGGGAGTTTTATCGGGGAGCTGTTTTTT.

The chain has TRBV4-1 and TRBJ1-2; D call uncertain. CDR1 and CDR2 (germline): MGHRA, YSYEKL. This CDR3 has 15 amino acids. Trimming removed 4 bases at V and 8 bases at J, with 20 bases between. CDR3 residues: CASSRIRRGDGGYTF. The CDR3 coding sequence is TGCGCCAGCAGCCGAATCCGACGGGGAGATGGGGGCTACACCTTC.

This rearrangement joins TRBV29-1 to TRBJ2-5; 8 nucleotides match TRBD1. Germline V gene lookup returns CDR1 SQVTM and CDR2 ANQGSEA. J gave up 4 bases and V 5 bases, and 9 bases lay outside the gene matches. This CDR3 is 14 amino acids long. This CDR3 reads CSVCFGDRGETQYF. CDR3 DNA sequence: TGCAGCGTTTGTTTTGGAGACAGGGGAGAGACCCAGTACTTC.

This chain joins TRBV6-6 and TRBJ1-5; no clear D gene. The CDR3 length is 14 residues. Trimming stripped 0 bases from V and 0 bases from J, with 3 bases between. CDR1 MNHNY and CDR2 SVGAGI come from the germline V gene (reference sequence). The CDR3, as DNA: TGTGCCAGCAGTTACTCGAATAGCAATCAGCCCCAGCATTTT. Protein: CASSYSNSNQPQHF.

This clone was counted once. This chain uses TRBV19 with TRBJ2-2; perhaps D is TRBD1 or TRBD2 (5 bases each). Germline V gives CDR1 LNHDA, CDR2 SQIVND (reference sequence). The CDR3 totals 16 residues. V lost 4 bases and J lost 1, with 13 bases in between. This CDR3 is CASSTLPGRNTGELFF. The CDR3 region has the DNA TGTGCCAGTAGTACCCTACCGGGGCGGAACACCGGGGAGCTGTTTTTT.

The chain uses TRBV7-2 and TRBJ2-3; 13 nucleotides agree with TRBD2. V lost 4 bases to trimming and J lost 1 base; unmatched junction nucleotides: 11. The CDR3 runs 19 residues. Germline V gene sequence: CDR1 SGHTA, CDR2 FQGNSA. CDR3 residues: CASSSSWTSGRRGTDTQYF. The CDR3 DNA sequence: TGTGCCAGCAGCTCATCCTGGACTAGCGGGAGAAGGGGCACAGATACGCAGTATTTT.

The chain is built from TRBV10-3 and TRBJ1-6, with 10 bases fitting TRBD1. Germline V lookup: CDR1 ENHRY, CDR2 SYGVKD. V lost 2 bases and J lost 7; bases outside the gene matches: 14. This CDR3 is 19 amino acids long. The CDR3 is CAISELPGQGLWGNSPLHF. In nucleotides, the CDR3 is TGTGCCATCAGTGAGCTCCCGGGACAGGGGTTGTGGGGCAATTCACCCCTCCACTTT.

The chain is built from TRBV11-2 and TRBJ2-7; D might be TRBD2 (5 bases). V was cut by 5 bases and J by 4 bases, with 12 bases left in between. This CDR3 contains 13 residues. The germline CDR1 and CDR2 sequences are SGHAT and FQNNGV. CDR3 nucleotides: TGTGCCAGCAGCCATAGTGACTATTACGAGCAGTACTTC. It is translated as CASSHSDYYEQYF.

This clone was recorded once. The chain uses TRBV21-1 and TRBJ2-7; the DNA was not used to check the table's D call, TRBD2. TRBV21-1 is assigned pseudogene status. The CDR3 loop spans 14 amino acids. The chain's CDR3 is CASSVSLRRGEQYV. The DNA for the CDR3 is TGTGCCAGCAGCGTATCACTGCGGCGGGGAGAGCAGTACGTC.

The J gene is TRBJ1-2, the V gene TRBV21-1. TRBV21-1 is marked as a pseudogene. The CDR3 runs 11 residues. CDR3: CASSREGGYTF. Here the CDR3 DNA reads TGTGCTAGCAGCAGGGAAGGGGGCTACACCTTC.

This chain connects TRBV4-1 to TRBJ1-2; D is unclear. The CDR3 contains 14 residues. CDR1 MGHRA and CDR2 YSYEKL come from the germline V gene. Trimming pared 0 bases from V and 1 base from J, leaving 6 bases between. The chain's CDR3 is CASSQDENNYGYTF. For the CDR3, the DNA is TGCGCCAGCAGCCAAGACGAAAATAACTATGGCTACACCTTC.

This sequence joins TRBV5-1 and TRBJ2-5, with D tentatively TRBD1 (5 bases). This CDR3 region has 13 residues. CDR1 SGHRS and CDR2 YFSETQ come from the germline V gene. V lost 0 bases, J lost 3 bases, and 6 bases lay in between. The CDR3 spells CASSLEGKETQYF. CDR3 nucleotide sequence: TGCGCCAGCAGCTTGGAGGGGAAAGAGACCCAGTACTTC.

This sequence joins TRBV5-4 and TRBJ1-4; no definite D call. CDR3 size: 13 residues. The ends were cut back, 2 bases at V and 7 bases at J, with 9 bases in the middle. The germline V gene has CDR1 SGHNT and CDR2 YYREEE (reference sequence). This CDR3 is CASSLLAGEKLFF. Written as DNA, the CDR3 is TGTGCCAGCAGCTTACTTGCGGGTGAAAAACTGTTTTTT.

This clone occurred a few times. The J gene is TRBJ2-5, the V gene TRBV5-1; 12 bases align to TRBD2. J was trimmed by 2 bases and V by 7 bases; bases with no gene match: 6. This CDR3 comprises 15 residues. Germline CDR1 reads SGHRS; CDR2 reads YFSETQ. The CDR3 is CASGLTSGGQETQYF. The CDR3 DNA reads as TGCGCCAGCGGCCTGACTAGCGGGGGTCAAGAGACCCAGTACTTC.